Below, one T cell receptor (beta chain) is given with its context. This clone may be a read error of a much larger clone one base away. The data belong to a study of blood T cells in healthy people across ages. From germline, CDR1 is ENHRY and CDR2 SYGVKD. This CDR3 contains 15 residues. PCR was performed a second time for about 7 to 12 cycles using a sample-barcoded 5' primer and a J-beta primer mix. From the 5' RACE reads, TCRdb called clonotypes with MiXCR, one entry per CDR3 protein. Seen here are around 1.1 million distinct CDR3 sequences, approximately 38% observed once, and the top ten hold about an eighth. Researchers isolated at least 7 million PBMCs per sample.

This sequence was found in a man between 18 and 29 years old in good health. This rearrangement joins TRBV10-3 to TRBJ2-5; TRBD1 is a possible D gene (6 bases). The sequencing sample was made of blood. Here the CDR3 reads CVISPGHQTRATQYF. The CDR3 DNA reads as TGTGTCATCAGTCCGGGACATCAGACAAGAGCGACCCAGTACTTC.